A single sample gave rise to the 26 T cell receptor beta chains below, sequenced in a study of CD8 T cells in Susac syndrome. Reverse transcription of roughly 0.5 to 1 ug RNA was performed with random hexamers. Using its own MiXCR run on the immunoSEQ multiplex PCR reads, TCRdb lists one record per CDR3 protein. The sample contains some 160,000 distinct CDR3 sequences, about 90% of which appear only once. The sequencing input was CD4+ T cells from PBMCs. Every receptor here comes from a human donor in good health.

The J gene is TRBJ2-2, the V gene TRBV7-8; no clear D. Trimming took off 5 bases at V and 4 bases at J, with 14 bases between the two ends. CDR1 and CDR2 from the germline V gene are SGHVS and FQNEAQ. The CDR3 loop spans 15 amino acids. CDR3 region: CASSPLGWATGELFF. The DNA of the CDR3 is TGTGCCAGCAGCCCCTTGGGGTGGGCCACCGGGGAGCTGTTTTTT.

The chain couples TRBV11-2 to TRBJ2-3, with 9 positions matching TRBD1. CDR1 is SGHAT, CDR2 FQNNGV, per germline. CDR3 length: 14 amino acids. V dropped 4 bases and J dropped 1; count of bases not matched to a gene: 0. The CDR3 sequence is CASSWDRGTDTQYF. Written as DNA, the CDR3 is TGTGCCAGCAGCTGGGACAGGGGCACAGATACGCAGTATTTT.

V gene TRBV3-1 combines with J gene TRBJ2-3, with D tentatively TRBD2 (5 bases). The germline CDR1 and CDR2 sequences are LGHDT and YNNKEL (reference sequence). V lost 7 bases to trimming and J lost 3 bases, with 14 bases between them. CDR3 length equals 14 residues. The DNA for the CDR3 is TGTGCCAGCACCCCGCGGGTTGGTACAGATACGCAGTATTTT. Amino acid sequence: CASTPRVGTDTQYF.

The rearrangement links TRBV2 to TRBJ1-4, with a tentative D call TRBD1 (6 bases). Germline CDR1 and CDR2: SNHLY and FYNNEI. The CDR3 contains 14 residues. Trimming shortened V by 1 base and J by 10 bases, and 13 bases separated the two germline ends. The CDR3 spells CASSEGRGIGKLFF. CDR3 in DNA: TGTGCCAGCAGTGAAGGCAGGGGCATTGGAAAACTGTTTTTT. Using reference TRBV2 and TRBJ1-4 for the parts outside the CDR3, the full variable domain is EPEVTQTPSHQVTQMGQEVILRCVPISNHLYFYWYRQILGQKVEFLVSFYNNEISEKSEIFDDQFSVERPDGSNFTLKIRSTKLEDSAMYFCASSEGRGIGKLFFGSGTQLSVL.

This sequence joins TRBV5-1 and TRBJ2-7; no clear D gene. The CDR3 covers 12 residues. From germline, CDR1 is SGHRS and CDR2 YFSETQ. With 3 bases removed from V and 3 bases from J, the gap between germline ends came to 7 bases. CDR3 sequence: CASSSDGYEQYF. CDR3 DNA: TGCGCCAGCAGCTCGGACGGCTACGAGCAGTACTTC.

This clonotype was seen once. The V gene is TRBV5-1, the J gene TRBJ1-1; D is perhaps TRBD1 (5 bases). The V end was cut by 5 bases, the J end by 7 bases, with 21 bases between. CDR1 and CDR2 from the germline V gene are SGHRS and YFSETQ. This CDR3 spans 15 amino acids. In DNA form, the CDR3 reads TGCGCCAGCAGGCCAGGACAAGGAGGCTTTGATGAAGCTTTCTTT. This gives the protein CASRPGQGGFDEAFF.

This chain links TRBV29-1 with TRBJ1-2; D is uncertain. V lost 5 bases and J lost 14, with 24 bases in between. CDR1 and CDR2 from the germline V gene are SQVTM and ANQGSEA. CDR3 length: 13 amino acids. The CDR3 nucleotides read TGCAGCGTTATCGGGAGCCCGGGATCCTTGTGTACCTTC. This codes for CSVIGSPGSLCTF.

The chain employs TRBV2 and TRBJ1-2; D not resolved. In germline, CDR1 is SNHLY, CDR2 FYNNEI. The V and J ends lost 1 base and 5 bases respectively, with 8 bases between them. This CDR3 region has 13 residues. The CDR3 bases are TGTGCCAGCAGTGAAGATTTGGGTTATGGCTACACCTTC. Amino acids: CASSEDLGYGYTF.

This rearrangement joins TRBV5-1 to TRBJ2-7; 7 nucleotides agree with TRBD1. Per the germline V gene, CDR1 is SGHRS and CDR2 is YFSETQ. The CDR3 has 14 amino acids. V shed 4 bases, J shed 5 bases, and the junction held 9 bases outside the gene matches. The CDR3 protein is CASSLQTGFDEQYF. Here the CDR3 DNA reads TGCGCCAGCAGCCTTCAGACAGGGTTCGACGAGCAGTACTTC. The full variable domain, completed using reference TRBV5-1 and TRBJ2-7, is KAGVTQTPRYLIKTRGQQVTLSCSPISGHRSVSWYQQTPGQGLQFLFEYFSETQRNKGNFPGRFSGRQFSNSRSEMNVSTLELGDSALYLCASSLQTGFDEQYFGPGTRLTVT.

The chain has TRBV7-9 and TRBJ2-5; 7 positions match TRBD2. The CDR3 length is 16 residues. Germline lookup yields CDR1 SEHNR and CDR2 FQNEAQ (reference sequence). With 1 base clipped from V and 5 bases from J, the junction kept 10 bases outside the gene matches. CDR3 residues: CASSLVLGRARETQYF. The CDR3 nucleotides read TGTGCCAGCAGCTTAGTGCTAGGGAGGGCCCGGGAGACCCAGTACTTC.

CDR3 sequence: CASSQSDEGQGAEQPQHF. The CDR3 region has the DNA TGCGCCAGCAGTCAATCGGACGAGGGACAGGGGGCCGAACAGCCCCAGCATTTT. This chain uses TRBV23-1 with TRBJ1-5; 12 positions agree with TRBD1. TRBV23-1 is recorded as an ORF, its role being uncertain. The CDR3 spans 18 residues. V was pared by 0 bases and J by 7 bases, with 10 bases of the junction left unmatched.

This chain links TRBV20-1 with TRBJ2-5; D is ambiguous. The germline V gene has CDR1 DFQATT and CDR2 SNEGSKA (reference sequence). This CDR3 comprises 13 residues. V was shortened by 6 bases and J by 4 bases, with 15 bases between the two germline ends. The CDR3 loop reads CSAQAPLSETQYF. CDR3 DNA sequence: TGCAGTGCCCAAGCCCCGCTATCAGAGACCCAGTACTTC.

The chain has TRBV12-3 or TRBV12-4 and TRBJ2-5; TRBD2 matches at 8 bases. Trimming at V came to 6 bases and at J to 4 bases, leaving 7 bases not matched to a gene. This CDR3 is 14 amino acids long. The CDR3 spells CASSPRTSRETQYF. Here the CDR3 DNA reads TGTGCCAGCAGCCCTCGGACTAGCAGAGAGACCCAGTACTTC.

The chain is built from TRBV6-2 or TRBV6-3 and TRBJ2-5, with 7 bases lining up with TRBD2. This CDR3 contains 19 residues. The V gene's germline CDR1 is MNHEY and CDR2 SVGEGT. With 6 bases clipped from V and 2 bases from J, the junction kept 21 bases outside the gene matches. CDR3 in amino acids: CASSFPLGDERGVQETQYF. The CDR3 DNA sequence: TGTGCCAGCAGCTTCCCCTTGGGAGATGAGCGGGGAGTTCAAGAGACCCAGTACTTC.

This chain joins TRBV29-1 and TRBJ1-2; D may be TRBD1 (6 bases). Trimming cost V 4 bases and J 0 bases, with 15 bases left between them. Germline loops: CDR1 SQVTM, CDR2 ANQGSEA. The CDR3 contains 15 residues. The CDR3: CSVAPWGPSNYGYTF. CDR3 coding DNA: TGCAGCGTTGCCCCTTGGGGGCCTTCTAACTATGGCTACACCTTC.

The chain links TRBV20-1 to TRBJ1-1; no reliable D call. Per germline, CDR1 DFQATT and CDR2 SNEGSKA (reference sequence). V was pared by 1 base and J by 0 bases, with 12 bases between. This CDR3 region has 15 residues. CDR3 nucleotides: TGCAGTGCTAGAGCTCCCGTCGGAGTGAACACTGAAGCTTTCTTT. Amino acid sequence: CSARAPVGVNTEAFF.

J is TRBJ1-1 and V is TRBV29-1, with 9 bases lining up with TRBD1. Trimming at V came to 4 bases and at J to 4 bases, leaving 1 base not matched to a gene. In germline, CDR1 is SQVTM, CDR2 ANQGSEA. CDR3 length: 12 amino acids. This CDR3 is CSVGQGGTEAFF. DNA of the CDR3: TGCAGCGTTGGACAGGGGGGCACTGAAGCTTTCTTT.

The V call is TRBV9, the J call TRBJ2-1; possible D gene TRBD2, 6 bases. CDR1 is SGDLS, CDR2 YYNGEE, per germline. The CDR3 totals 18 residues. V was trimmed by 0 bases and J by 8 bases, leaving 24 bases between them. The CDR3, as DNA: TGTGCCAGCAGCGTAGCCCCCTCGGGAGCGTTGGCGGGCGATGAGCAGTTCTTC. Protein: CASSVAPSGALAGDEQFF.

V is TRBV4-1 and J is TRBJ1-6; TRBD1 agrees at 9 bases. This CDR3 is built from 21 residues. CDR1 is MGHRA and CDR2 is YSYEKL in the germline V gene. V trimming: 1 base; J trimming: 2 bases; junction bases outside the gene matches: 15. The CDR3 DNA reads TGCGCCAGCAGCCAAGCCAGGGAAAACAGGGGGCAGAGCCCCTATAATTCACCCCTCCACTTT. It encodes CASSQARENRGQSPYNSPLHF.

The chain links TRBV6-5 to TRBJ2-5, with 7 positions matching TRBD2. The V gene's germline CDR1 is MNHEY and CDR2 SVGAGI. The CDR3 length is 16 residues. The J segment lost 4 bases and the V segment lost 0 bases, leaving 8 bases of the junction unmatched. CDR3 protein: CASSYSLAGVAETQYF. The CDR3, as DNA: TGTGCCAGCAGTTACTCGCTCGCGGGAGTAGCAGAGACCCAGTACTTC.

The chain is built from TRBV19 and TRBJ2-6; D might be TRBD1 (5 bases). This CDR3 region has 17 residues. Germline assignment: CDR1 LNHDA and CDR2 SQIVND (reference sequence). V shed 5 bases and J shed 2 bases, with 16 bases lying between them. The CDR3 nucleotides read TGTGCCAGTAGTCCGGACCCAAGGGGCCCTGGGGCCAACGTCCTGACTTTC. Translated: CASSPDPRGPGANVLTF.

V usage is TRBV19 and J usage is TRBJ1-1, with D possibly being TRBD1 (5 bases). The CDR3 consists of 13 residues. Trimming took off 8 bases at V and 3 bases at J, with 13 bases between the two ends. The germline CDR1 and CDR2 sequences are LNHDA and SQIVND (reference sequence). CDR3: CASSQEYDTEAFF. CDR3 nucleotides: TGTGCCAGTTCACAGGAGTACGACACTGAAGCTTTCTTT.

This chain joins TRBV28 and TRBJ2-7, with 13 bases that match TRBD2. The V gene's germline CDR1 is MDHEN and CDR2 SYDVKM. The CDR3 is 15 amino acids. V was pared by 6 bases and J by 2 bases, with 4 bases of the junction left unmatched. The CDR3 is CASRTTSGGPYEQYF. The DNA of the CDR3 is TGTGCCAGCAGAACGACTAGCGGGGGGCCCTACGAGCAGTACTTC. Based on the CDR3 plus reference TRBV28 and TRBJ2-7, the full variable domain is DVKVTQSSRYLVKRTGEKVFLECVQDMDHENMFWYRQDPGLGLRLIYFSYDVKMKEKGDIPEGYSVSREKKERFSLILESASTNQTSMYLCASRTTSGGPYEQYFGPGTRLTVT.

This sequence joins TRBV6-5 and TRBJ2-2; 7 bases fit TRBD1. CDR1 is MNHEY and CDR2 is SVGAGI in the germline V gene. CDR3 length: 15 residues. V was pared by 5 bases and J by 4 bases, with 7 bases of the junction left unmatched. The CDR3 here is CASSVGTARTGELFF. Here the CDR3 DNA reads TGTGCCAGCAGTGTGGGGACAGCCCGCACCGGGGAGCTGTTTTTT.

The V call is TRBV20-1, the J call TRBJ2-3, with a weak D call TRBD2 (5 bases). The CDR3 sequence is 14 residues long. The V end lost 1 base, the J end lost 0 bases, and 8 bases lay between the germline ends. CDR1 and CDR2 from the germline V gene are DFQATT and SNEGSKA (reference sequence). The CDR3 sequence is CSARVDSSTDTQYF. The CDR3 DNA follows: TGCAGTGCTAGAGTGGACTCTAGCACAGATACGCAGTATTTT.

The rearrangement uses TRBV6-2 or TRBV6-3 and TRBJ2-7, with a tentative D call TRBD2 (6 bases). Germline CDR1 is MNHEY and CDR2 is SVGEGT. This CDR3 spans 16 amino acids. The ends were cut back, 5 bases at V and 2 bases at J, with 19 bases in the middle. The DNA for the CDR3 is TGTGCCAGCAGTCCGCTAGCGTCCCGAAGGGCCTACGAGCAGTACTTC. Amino acids: CASSPLASRRAYEQYF.